One TCR beta chain is described in this entry. Its antigen is not known. Naive CD4+ cells were CD45RA-selected; the remaining cells were memory. The source of the sample is a study of shared clonotypes between healthy human individuals. Sorted-subset replicate PCR reactions were performed with around 200 ng DNA, corresponding to roughly 30,000 T cell genomes. Profiling relied on immunoSEQ multiplex PCR, and the TCRdb table lists in-frame clones only, not all of them. The table has about 2.4 million clones, approximately 93% seen once. Germline loops: CDR1 SGHVS, CDR2 FNYEAQ. V was shortened by 1 base and J by 0 bases, with 9 bases between the two germline ends. This CDR3 region has 16 residues. Study results and caveats: Incomplete sequencing of sorted subsets was indicated by rarefaction despite large depth.

The origin of this receptor is a young man in good health. Some clones in this sample may be carry-over from other donors' samples. V and J are TRBV7-6 and TRBJ2-2; no definite D call. The specimen was naive CD4+ T cells from PBMCs. This sample's subset: CD45RA+ positively selected. This chain's CDR3 is CASSLDIPANTGELFF. The CDR3 DNA follows: TGTGCCAGCAGCTTAGACATCCCGGCGAACACCGGGGAGCTGTTTTTT.